Presented here are 15 T cell receptor beta chains from one specimen sequenced in a study of siplizumab effects on memory and regulatory T cells. Generated by immunoSEQ multiplex PCR, the TCRdb table keeps only in-frame clones and is missing some. The table has about 100,000 clones, roughly 93% seen once. The sequenced sample was non-Treg CD4+ T cells sorted from blood. The receptors come from a human donor in good health.

This rearrangement joins TRBV5-1 to TRBJ2-3; D remains unclear. The V gene lost 0 bases and the J gene lost 2 bases, with 13 bases spanning the gap. Germline CDR1 reads SGHRS; CDR2 reads YFSETQ. The length of the CDR3 is 16 residues. In nucleotides, the CDR3 is TGCGCCAGCAGCTTGGAGGGTAGCAGAAACACAGATACGCAGTATTTT. This gives the protein CASSLEGSRNTDTQYF.

The CDR3, as DNA: TGTGCCAGCAGCTTCTTCTCACTCCCCCAAGAGACCCAGTACTTC. Amino acid sequence: CASSFFSLPQETQYF. J is TRBJ2-5 and V is TRBV11-2; D is unclear. This CDR3 comprises 15 residues. Trimming stripped 3 bases from V and 1 base from J, with 12 bases between. Germline values: CDR1 SGHAT, CDR2 FQNNGV.

The CDR3 coding sequence is TGTGCCAGCAGCTTACTCAATCGTATGGCTGAAGCTTTCTTT. It codes for CASSLLNRMAEAFF. The V call is TRBV7-9, the J call TRBJ1-1, with D uncertain. Germline V CDR1 and CDR2: SEHNR, FQNEAQ (reference sequence). This CDR3 is 14 amino acids long. Deletions cut 2 bases from V and 6 bases from J, with 13 bases between. The full variable domain, in which reference TRBV7-9 and TRBJ1-1 provide the parts outside the CDR3, is DTGVSQNPRHKITKRGQNVTFRCDPISEHNRLYWYRQTLGQGPEFLTYFQNEAQLEKSRLLSDRFSAERPKGSFSTLEIQRTEQGDSAMYLCASSLLNRMAEAFFGQGTRLTVV.

J is TRBJ2-6 and V is TRBV7-3; D is possibly TRBD1 or TRBD2 (5 bases each). Per germline, CDR1 SGHTA and CDR2 FQGTGA. This CDR3 spans 17 amino acids. The germline V and J ends were trimmed by 4 bases and 0 bases, with 13 bases remaining between them. The CDR3 loop reads CASSSPGPRSGANVLTF. CDR3 nucleotides: TGTGCCAGCAGCTCACCGGGACCTCGCTCTGGGGCCAACGTCCTGACTTTC.

The chain employs TRBV7-3 and TRBJ2-2; D remains unclear. The V end was cut by 3 bases, the J end by 4 bases, with 6 bases between. The CDR3 is made up of 13 amino acids. Germline CDR1 reads SGHTA; CDR2 reads FQGTGA. The CDR3 bases are TGTGCCAGCAGCTTCCGGGCCACCGGGGAGCTGTTTTTT. Amino acids: CASSFRATGELFF. The entire variable domain, with the rest obtained from reference TRBV7-3 and TRBJ2-2, is as follows: GAGVSQTPSNKVTEKGKYVELRCDPISGHTALYWYRQSLGQGPEFLIYFQGTGAADDSGLPNDRFFAVRPEGSVSTLKIQRTERGDSAVYLCASSFRATGELFFGEGSRLTVL.

The chain is built from TRBV9 and TRBJ2-3; TRBD2 agrees at 14 bases. The CDR3 is 16 amino acids. Germline V gene data show CDR1 as SGDLS and CDR2 as YYNGEE. V was pared by 2 bases and J by 5 bases, with 4 bases of the junction left unmatched. Written as DNA, the CDR3 is TGTGCCAGCAGCGTGGGACTAGCGGGAGAGGTAGATACGCAGTATTTT. This sequence encodes CASSVGLAGEVDTQYF.

This clone was seen once. The genes are TRBV19 and TRBJ2-6, with 7 bases lining up with TRBD2. J was trimmed by 2 bases and V by 3 bases; bases with no gene match: 4. Germline CDR1 is LNHDA and CDR2 is SQIVND (reference sequence). CDR3 size: 16 residues. This chain's CDR3 is CASSIRREPGANVLTF. DNA for the CDR3: TGTGCCAGTAGTATCCGGCGGGAGCCTGGGGCCAACGTCCTGACTTTC. The full variable domain, in which reference TRBV19 and TRBJ2-6 provide the parts outside the CDR3, is DGGITQSPKYLFRKEGQNVTLSCEQNLNHDAMYWYRQDPGQGLRLIYYSQIVNDFQKGDIAEGYSVSREKKESFPLTVTSAQKNPTAFYLCASSIRREPGANVLTFGAGSRLTVL.

The V gene is TRBV28, the J gene TRBJ1-1; D remains ambiguous. There are 13 residues in the CDR3. The ends were cut back, 4 bases at V and 13 bases at J, with 19 bases in the middle. Germline-derived CDR1 and CDR2 are MDHEN and SYDVKM. The CDR3 DNA follows: TGTGCCAGCAGTTCAATACGGGGAGGGTGGGTTTTCTTT. Translated, it gives CASSSIRGGWVFF.

This chain joins TRBV21-1 and TRBJ2-1; TRBD2, the table's D call, lacks a check against the DNA. TRBV21-1 is designated a pseudogene. The CDR3 consists of 15 residues. The CDR3, as DNA: TGTGCCAGCAGCAAACCGGGACTAGCCTACAATGAGCAGTTCTTC. It translates to CASSKPGLAYNEQFF.

The table lists this clone with a few counts. This chain uses TRBV19 with TRBJ2-2; the D is unclear. Germline assignment: CDR1 LNHDA and CDR2 SQIVND (reference sequence). The CDR3 covers 13 residues. The V gene lost 8 bases and the J gene lost 5 bases, with 12 bases spanning the gap. The CDR3 loop reads CASSTAKTGELFF. The CDR3 coding sequence is TGTGCCAGTTCCACGGCCAAGACCGGGGAGCTGTTTTTT.

The chain recombines TRBV6-8 with TRBJ2-3; the match to TRBD2 covers 7 bases. The CDR3 consists of 14 residues. Germline lookup yields CDR1 MNHGY and CDR2 SAAAGT. Trimming at V came to 8 bases and at J to 1 base, leaving 6 bases not matched to a gene. The CDR3 nucleotides read TGTGCCAGCGTGGGGAGGGATCGCACAGATACGCAGTATTTT. As protein: CASVGRDRTDTQYF.

V is TRBV6-1 and J is TRBJ1-5; no clear D. Trimming took off 8 bases at V and 0 bases at J, with 14 bases between the two ends. The CDR3 spans 15 residues. CDR1 MNHNS and CDR2 SASEGT come from the germline V gene. CDR3 nucleotides: TGTGCCAGCGCCCATGCGGTGGGTAGCAATCAGCCCCAGCATTTT. This translates into CASAHAVGSNQPQHF.

The gene calls are TRBV5-1 and TRBJ2-5; D not resolved. The better agreement between TRBJ2-7 and the DNA end casts doubt on the J call. Looked up from germline, CDR1 is SGHRS and CDR2 is YFSETQ. The CDR3 totals 13 residues. CDR3 DNA sequence: TGCGCCAGCAGTTCCGACACAGACTACGAGCAGTACTTC. Its protein is CASSSDTDYEQYF.

V usage is TRBV2 and J usage is TRBJ2-6, with TRBD2 matching over 15 bases. V dropped 6 bases and J dropped 4; count of bases not matched to a gene: 7. CDR3 length: 18 residues. Germline-derived CDR1 and CDR2 are SNHLY and FYNNEI. The DNA of the CDR3 is TGTGCCAGCAGCCTGGGACTAGCGGGAGGAACAGGGGCCAACGTCCTGACTTTC. Translation gives CASSLGLAGGTGANVLTF.

This clone was seen only once. V gene TRBV19 combines with J gene TRBJ1-2, with unresolved D. The germline CDR1 and CDR2 sequences are LNHDA and SQIVND (reference sequence). This CDR3 comprises 9 residues. V was clipped by 11 bases and J by 7 bases, with 8 bases between them. CDR3 amino acids: CAAKPGYTF. The CDR3 coding sequence is TGTGCCGCAAAGCCTGGCTACACCTTC.